A selection of T cell receptor beta chains follows, all from one sample in a study of CD8 T cells in ankylosing spondylitis. Each CDR3 protein gets one entry after TCRdb re-called the 5' RACE reads with MiXCR. The table lists approximately 300,000 distinct CDR3 sequences, roughly 8% of them singletons. Sequencing used blood, either unsorted or a sorted T cell fraction (not recorded which). Receptor source: a male donor with ankylosing spondylitis. Both conserved end residues are part of each CDR3. A D gene is named only where the DNA matches it firmly.

-,TRBJ2-7,TRBV29-1,CSVLDYYEQYF
-,TRBJ1-3,TRBV4-1,CASSPGHYSGNTIYF
TRBD2,TRBJ2-5,TRBV29-1,CSVRGGRASETQYF
-,TRBJ1-2,TRBV28,CASSFSRVRFYGYTF
-,TRBJ2-1,TRBV7-2,CASSQAPEQFF
TRBD2,TRBJ2-3,TRBV28,CASSQLAGADTQYF
-,TRBJ2-7,TRBV25-1,CARSSGRRREQYF
-,TRBJ1-5,TRBV27,CASSEDWVQPQHF
-,TRBJ1-1,TRBV27,CASSERGEAFF
-,TRBJ2-1,TRBV6-1,CASSTPGYNEQFF
TRBD1,TRBJ2-1,TRBV6-2/TRBV6-3,CASSYGTGIYNEQFF
-,TRBJ2-7,TRBV20-1,CSAPSGLAGRSYEQYF
-,TRBJ2-5,TRBV7-2,CASSSDADTTYF